This TCR beta chain was observed in a study of T cell responses to AZD1222 COVID-19 vaccine (dated by TCRdb to the early 2020s). Study-level background: A total of over 230 trial participants underwent TCR sequencing, of whom 207 had received two doses of AZD1222 and roughly 26 had received two doses of the MenACWY control vaccine. Trial participants were enrolled by age into 18-55, 56-69 and 70-plus year subgroups, with around 150, 28 and 57 TCR-sequenced participants respectively.

What the time point label conveys for this sample: sample from adult after SARS-CoV-2 infection, after symptom onset. Two convalescent COVID-19 patients, sampled after symptom onset from adults with prior SARS-CoV-2 infection, were also TCR-sequenced for comparison. The full study reports these points: No day 14 peak-response samples were available, so repertoires were characterized only after the peak T cell response. Participants were mostly white British and included more females than males, and it was suggested by the authors that clonal diversity may have been underestimated. Conclusions about previously exposed vaccinees were limited because only six AZD1222 recipients were SARS-CoV-2 seropositive at baseline. After two AZD1222 doses, spike-specific TCR breadth and depth were significantly higher than at day 0 and than in MenACWY recipients. Reportedly, almost half of the unique spike-specific TCRs recognized epitopes lying outside the regions that are mutated in the B.1.351 and B.1.1.7 variants. CD4 TCRs associated with the vaccine covered the entire spike protein, and the dominant responses were in regions 160-218 and 743-854. In the small 56-69-year group, the increase in depth fell short of significance, most likely because of low power.

Details on this clone: Its antigen remains undetermined. No base quality information exists; no much larger clone differs at one position.

The CDR3 regions of human TCRbeta chains were analyzed by immunosequencing. In the paper's pipeline: Repertoire TCRs were matched against a reference library of SARS-CoV-2-specific TCRs generated with the MIRA antigen-specificity platform. Breadth meant the fraction of unique TCRs that were SARS-CoV-2-associated, whereas depth meant the fraction of total T cells that were SARS-CoV-2-associated. Using the MIRA data, every spike-specific TCR was mapped to the spike region that the TCR reacted to and assigned to either a CD4 or a CD8 class. Log10-transformed breadth and depth values were compared by one-way ANOVA with Sidak's multiple comparisons tests. As stored in TCRdb, this immuneACCESS dataset retains in-frame rearrangements with V and J assigned. A fraction of the clones does not appear; measured against another copy, unresolved V genes explain less than half of the discrepancy, and the remainder lacks a known reason. The V and J calls and clone size are taken from that table; D and trimming were inferred from the DNA. The sample table shows roughly 150,000 clones, and about nine tenths are seen once. The top ten constitute 5.5% to 8.5% of the sample.

CDR1 is given as SGHVS and CDR2 as FQNEAQ, both from the germline V gene. From its cysteine to its phenylalanine, the CDR3 spans 17 amino acids. Of the read, only the CDR3 DNA is kept; its 51 bases are in frame from base 1. The V end gives up 5 bases and the J end 2 bases, leaving 9 bases in the junction not matched to a gene. The source is an adult who had recovered from COVID-19. The receptor chain draws on TRBV7-8 and TRBJ2-2; 9 nucleotides in the junction match TRBD2. The sequences come from peripheral blood, collected after recovery from COVID-19. CDR3 reads: CASSLIAGASNTGELFF. The bases read TGTGCCAGCAGCCTAATAGCGGGGGCCTCTAACACCGGGGAGCTGTTTTTT.